These 6 T cell receptor beta chains share one sample of origin, sequenced in a study of OX40 agonist ivuxolimab in advanced cancers. The method was immunoSEQ multiplex PCR; TCRdb's version includes in-frame clones alone and lacks a portion of them. In the table there are over 20,000 clones, roughly 80% of which are singletons. Sequencing used CD4+ or CD8+ T cells sorted from blood, obtained in a trial of the OX40 agonist ivuxolimab. The source is an adult with an advanced solid tumor such as melanoma, head and neck, liver or kidney cancer.

The chain links TRBV11-2 to TRBJ1-1; tentatively, D is TRBD1 (6 bases). This CDR3 contains 12 residues. V lost 5 bases to trimming and J lost 7 bases, with 11 bases between them. CDR1 and CDR2 from the germline V gene are SGHAT and FQNNGV. CDR3 DNA: TGTGCCAGCAGCCCCGGGACACTTGAAGCTTTCTTT. Amino acids: CASSPGTLEAFF.

This chain connects TRBV5-8 to TRBJ2-7; D is undetermined. CDR1 and CDR2 (germline): SGHTS, YDEGEE. Trimming removed 6 bases at V and 2 bases at J, with 6 bases between. CDR3 length: 11 residues. The CDR3, as DNA: TGTGCCAGCACCCCCCCCTACGAGCAGTACTTC. It codes for CASTPPYEQYF.

The chain joins TRBV9 to TRBJ1-1, with D uncertain. The germline CDR1 and CDR2 sequences are SGDLS and YYNGEE. This CDR3 comprises 12 residues. V dropped 5 bases and J dropped 4 bases, with 9 bases sitting between them. The CDR3 DNA follows: TGTGCCAGCAGGGGTGAAGGCACTGAAGCTTTCTTT. As protein: CASRGEGTEAFF. The full variable domain, with the rest looked up from reference TRBV9 and TRBJ1-1, is DSGVTQTPKHLITATGQRVTLRCSPRSGDLSVYWYQQSLDQGLQFLIQYYNGEERAKGNILERFSAQQFPDLHSELNLSSLELGDSALYFCASRGEGTEAFFGQGTRLTVV.

The V call is TRBV19, the J call TRBJ1-2; 7 bases align to TRBD1. V dropped 2 bases and J dropped 0; count of bases not matched to a gene: 0. The germline V gene has CDR1 LNHDA and CDR2 SQIVND (reference sequence). The CDR3 loop spans 14 amino acids. CDR3 region: CASSITGANYGYTF. The DNA of the CDR3 is TGTGCCAGTAGTATAACAGGGGCTAACTATGGCTACACCTTC.

The V gene is TRBV2, the J gene TRBJ1-5, with D maybe TRBD1 (6 bases). The CDR3 is 12 residues long. The V gene's germline CDR1 is SNHLY and CDR2 FYNNEI. V was clipped by 8 bases and J by 6 bases, with 11 bases between them. This CDR3 reads CASRQAAQPQHF. Written as DNA, the CDR3 is TGTGCCAGCCGACAGGCGGCTCAGCCCCAGCATTTT.

The CDR3 loop is CASSQDMAGLTYEQYF. DNA of the CDR3: TGCGCCAGCAGCCAAGATATGGCGGGCCTCACCTACGAGCAGTACTTC. This rearrangement joins TRBV4-3 to TRBJ2-7; D perhaps matches TRBD2 (5 bases). CDR3 length equals 16 residues. Trimming left V 0 bases short and J 2 bases short, with 14 bases between. Germline V lookup: CDR1 LGHNA, CDR2 YSLEER.